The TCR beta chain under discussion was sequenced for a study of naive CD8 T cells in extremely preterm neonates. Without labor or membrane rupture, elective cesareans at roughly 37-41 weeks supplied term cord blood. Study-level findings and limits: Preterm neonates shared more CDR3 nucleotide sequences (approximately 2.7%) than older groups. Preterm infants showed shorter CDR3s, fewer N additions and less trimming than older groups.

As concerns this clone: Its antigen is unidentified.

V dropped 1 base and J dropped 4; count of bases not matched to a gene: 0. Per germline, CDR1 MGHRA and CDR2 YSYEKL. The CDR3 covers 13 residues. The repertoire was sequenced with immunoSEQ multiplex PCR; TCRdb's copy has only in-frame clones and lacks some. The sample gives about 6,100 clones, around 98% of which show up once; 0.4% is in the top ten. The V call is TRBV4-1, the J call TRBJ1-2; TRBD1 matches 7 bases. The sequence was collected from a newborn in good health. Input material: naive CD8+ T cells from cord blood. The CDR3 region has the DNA TGCGCCAGCAGCCAAGCAGGGGGCTATGGCTACACCTTC. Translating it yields CASSQAGGYGYTF.